Shown below are 17 T cell receptor beta chains from a single sample sequenced in a study of T cell therapy after organ transplantation. Assay: immunoSEQ multiplex PCR; the TCRdb copy retains only in-frame clones and omits some. The sample carries about 18,000 clones, less than 90% recorded once. These receptors lack a known antigen. Time point in this sample: 20-29 weeks after completion of therapy. The source was CD8+ T cells from blood, collected after autologous CMV-specific T cell therapy. The source of these receptors is a human patient who had received a solid organ transplant and had CMV disease. These T cells may partly come from the graft donor.

This clone ranks as large. V usage is TRBV27 and J usage is TRBJ1-6; TRBD1 agrees at 9 bases. The CDR3 totals 16 residues. Germline V gene data show CDR1 as MNHEY and CDR2 as SMNVEV (reference sequence). Trimming took 5 bases from V and 9 from J; bases not matched to a gene: 11. CDR3 bases: TGTGCCAGCAGTGTCTACTCCGGGACAGGGAGTTCACCCCTCCACTTT. Translating gives CASSVYSGTGSSPLHF.

V is TRBV5-6 and J is TRBJ1-3, with a possible D match to TRBD1 (6 bases). Germline V CDR1 and CDR2: SGHDT, YYEEEE. Trimming removed 2 bases from V and 0 bases from J, with 15 bases in between. The CDR3 sequence is 17 residues long. The CDR3 sequence is CASSFRQAIFSGNTIYF. The DNA for the CDR3 is TGTGCCAGCAGCTTCCGACAGGCGATCTTCTCTGGAAACACCATATATTTT.

The J gene is TRBJ2-5, the V gene TRBV18; 7 nucleotides align to TRBD1. Germline assignment: CDR1 KGHSH and CDR2 LQKENI. The CDR3 consists of 14 residues. V lost 4 bases to trimming and J lost 4 bases; unmatched junction nucleotides: 6. CDR3 in amino acids: CASSLGTELETQYF. In nucleotides, the CDR3 is TGTGCCAGCTCACTCGGGACAGAATTAGAGACCCAGTACTTC.

The chain couples TRBV19 to TRBJ1-5; D is perhaps TRBD1 (5 bases). The germline CDR1 and CDR2 sequences are LNHDA and SQIVND (reference sequence). This CDR3 contains 14 residues. With 6 bases removed from V and 3 bases from J, the gap between germline ends came to 12 bases. The CDR3 here is CASRTRVDNQPQHF. As DNA, the CDR3 is TGTGCCAGTAGAACCAGGGTTGACAATCAGCCCCAGCATTTT.

This chain links TRBV5-6 with TRBJ1-3; D may be TRBD1 (6 bases). The length of the CDR3 is 14 residues. Germline lookup yields CDR1 SGHDT and CDR2 YYEEEE. V dropped 5 bases and J dropped 3 bases, with 12 bases sitting between them. The chain's CDR3 is CASSSGEVGNTIYF. CDR3 nucleotides: TGTGCCAGCAGTTCAGGGGAGGTTGGAAACACCATATATTTT.

The rearrangement links TRBV4-1 to TRBJ1-5; D uncertain. CDR1 and CDR2 (germline): MGHRA, YSYEKL. The CDR3 runs to 15 residues. V gave up 4 bases and J gave up 4 bases, with 14 bases separating them. The CDR3 sequence is CASSLSTHTNQPQHF. For the CDR3, the DNA is TGCGCCAGCAGCCTTTCAACACACACTAATCAGCCCCAGCATTTT.

Regarding this clone: This specimen includes other DNA sequences encoding the same CDR3. The chain is built from TRBV19 and TRBJ2-3; TRBD2 might be the D (5 bases). The germline V and J ends were trimmed by 3 bases and 1 base, with 11 bases remaining between them. The germline V gene has CDR1 LNHDA and CDR2 SQIVND (reference sequence). The CDR3 runs 15 residues. The CDR3 spells CASSIGLTGTDTQYF. The CDR3 DNA sequence: TGTGCCAGTAGTATCGGACTCACCGGCACAGATACGCAGTATTTT.

This sequence joins TRBV30 and TRBJ1-1; no clear D gene. Per the germline V gene, CDR1 is GTSNPN and CDR2 is SVGIG (reference sequence). This CDR3 has 14 amino acids. V lost 1 base and J lost 3, with 12 bases in between. As DNA, the CDR3 is TGTGCCTGGAGTGGGTCTGGGCTTGACACTGAAGCTTTCTTT. Its protein product is CAWSGSGLDTEAFF.

The chain carries TRBV6-1 and TRBJ1-1, with TRBD1 as a possible D gene (5 bases). Germline lookup yields CDR1 MNHNS and CDR2 SASEGT. The CDR3 runs 11 residues. V lost 6 bases and J lost 7, with 9 bases in between. CDR3 DNA: TGTGCCAGCAGACCAGGGATTGAAGCTTTCTTT. Encoded protein: CASRPGIEAFF.

The chain couples TRBV10-3 to TRBJ1-2; D gene unclear. V dropped 10 bases and J dropped 3 bases, with 18 bases sitting between them. Germline CDR1 ENHRY, CDR2 SYGVKD. This CDR3 comprises 14 residues. CDR3 amino acids: CATHRGSDYYGYTF. CDR3 in DNA: TGTGCCACCCACCGAGGGTCGGATTACTATGGCTACACCTTC.

The CDR3 region has the DNA TGCGCCAGCAGCCAAGATCGCGGACTGAGCTTTAATGAAAAACTGTTTTTT. Translated: CASSQDRGLSFNEKLFF. J is TRBJ1-4 and V is TRBV4-3, with D uncertain. Trimming shortened V by 0 bases and J by 4 bases, and 15 bases separated the two germline ends. CDR1 and CDR2 (germline): LGHNA, YSLEER. The CDR3 has 17 residues.

The chain has TRBV5-1 and TRBJ1-1; D is uncertain. This CDR3 is built from 14 residues. Trimming stripped 7 bases from V and 1 base from J, with 14 bases between. Looked up from germline, CDR1 is SGHRS and CDR2 is YFSETQ. DNA for the CDR3: TGCGCCAGCGGCTCCTGGGGTGAGAACACTGAAGCTTTCTTT. Protein product: CASGSWGENTEAFF.

The V gene is TRBV6-6, the J gene TRBJ2-3; either TRBD1 or TRBD2 may supply D (5 bases each). Trimming took 1 base from V and 6 from J, leaving 8 bases between them. The germline CDR1 and CDR2 sequences are MNHNY and SVGAGI (reference sequence). The CDR3 is 13 amino acids. The CDR3 sequence: CASSYLGDDTQYF. CDR3 DNA: TGTGCCAGCAGTTACTTAGGGGACGATACGCAGTATTTT.

The gene calls are TRBV30 and TRBJ1-6; TRBD1 might be the D (6 bases). Germline V gene lookup returns CDR1 GTSNPN and CDR2 SVGIG (reference sequence). The CDR3 loop spans 15 amino acids. V lost 3 bases, J lost 7 bases, and 16 bases lay in between. The CDR3 reads CAWSHRQGLNSPLHF. The CDR3 nucleotides read TGTGCCTGGAGCCACCGGCAGGGGTTAAATTCACCCCTCCACTTT.

The V and J genes are TRBV6-4 and TRBJ2-1; TRBD2 matches 8 bases. The germline CDR1 and CDR2 sequences are MRHNA and SNTAGT. This CDR3 has 14 residues. V dropped 2 bases and J dropped 8; count of bases not matched to a gene: 5. CDR3 amino acids: CASSDREGSDEQFF. The CDR3 bases are TGTGCCAGCAGTGACCGGGAGGGAAGCGATGAGCAGTTCTTC.

In DNA, the CDR3 is TGTGCCAGCAGCTTTCCAGGTGACCCTGAAGCTTTCTTT. Its translation is CASSFPGDPEAFF. The chain couples TRBV6-4 to TRBJ1-1; D call uncertain. V dropped 6 bases and J dropped 6 bases, with 14 bases sitting between them. The CDR3 consists of 13 residues. CDR1 and CDR2 (germline): MRHNA, SNTAGT.

The rearrangement joins TRBV9 to TRBJ1-1; D is undetermined. V lost 5 bases and J 0 bases, leaving 5 bases between the germline ends. CDR3 size: 12 residues. Germline loops: CDR1 SGDLS, CDR2 YYNGEE. Here the CDR3 DNA reads TGTGCCAGCAGGGCACTGAACACTGAAGCTTTCTTT. Protein sequence: CASRALNTEAFF.